These 16 T cell receptor beta chains were all obtained from the same sample, sequenced in a study of cytomegalovirus exposure and HLA in healthy donors. PCR used 60 Vbeta primers and 13 Jbeta primers. Profiled with immunoSEQ multiplex PCR; TCRdb holds only in-frame clones, not every one. In total, the table holds 130,000 to 150,000 clones. What was sequenced was PBMCs. The receptor set was obtained from a woman between 50 and 59 years old in good health and CMV-seronegative.

The V and J genes are TRBV30 and TRBJ1-2; tentatively, D is TRBD1 (6 bases). There are 15 residues in the CDR3. Germline V gene sequence: CDR1 GTSNPN, CDR2 SVGIG (reference sequence). Trimming stripped 1 base from V and 3 bases from J, with 15 bases between. CDR3 coding DNA: TGTGCCTGGAGTGGGGGGCAGCCTGGCGACTATGGCTACACCTTC. Encoded protein: CAWSGGQPGDYGYTF. The whole variable domain, remainder taken from reference TRBV30 and TRBJ1-2, is SQTIHQWPATLVQPVGSPLSLECTVEGTSNPNLYWYRQAAGRGLQLLFYSVGIGQISSEVPQNLSASRPQDRQFILSSKKLLLSDSGFYLCAWSGGQPGDYGYTFGSGTRLTVV.

The chain uses TRBV6-4 and TRBJ2-2; D perhaps matches TRBD1 (5 bases). The CDR3 sequence is 14 residues long. V was clipped by 7 bases and J by 0 bases, with 9 bases between them. In germline, CDR1 is MRHNA, CDR2 SNTAGT. The DNA of the CDR3 is TGTGCCAGCAAAAAGGGGACGAACACCGGGGAGCTGTTTTTT. Its translation: CASKKGTNTGELFF.

The V and J genes are TRBV4-3 and TRBJ2-5, with D possibly being TRBD1 (6 bases). The DNA matches TRBJ2-7 better at its end, which makes the J call doubtful. CDR3 length equals 13 residues. Germline CDR1 reads LGHNA; CDR2 reads YSLEER. CDR3 DNA: TGCGCCAGCAGCCAATGGACAGCCTACGAGCAGTACTTC. It specifies CASSQWTAYEQYF.

The chain combines TRBV7-3 with TRBJ1-2; 10 nucleotides align to TRBD1. Unmatched junction bases numbered 5, after V lost 6 bases and J lost 7 bases. This CDR3 region has 13 residues. Germline values: CDR1 SGHTA, CDR2 FQGTGA. The CDR3 loop reads CASSLTGGLGYTF. DNA of the CDR3: TGTGCCAGCAGTTTGACAGGGGGCCTTGGCTACACCTTC.

The gene calls are TRBV4-1 and TRBJ2-2; TRBD2 aligns across 7 bases. V shed 6 bases, J shed 6 bases, and the junction held 13 bases outside the gene matches. The length of the CDR3 is 16 residues. Germline values: CDR1 MGHRA, CDR2 YSYEKL. The CDR3 region is CASRATGTTPAGELFF. In DNA, the CDR3 is TGCGCCAGCAGGGCAACCGGGACTACTCCCGCCGGGGAGCTGTTTTTT.

This CDR3 reads CASSLPTGGTEAFF. Written as DNA, the CDR3 is TGCGCCAGCAGCTTACCGACAGGGGGCACTGAAGCTTTCTTT. The chain links TRBV5-1 to TRBJ1-1; 9 bases agree with TRBD1. The CDR3 sequence is 14 residues long. V shed 2 bases and J 4 bases; nucleotides not matched to a gene: 3. The V gene's germline CDR1 is SGHRS and CDR2 YFSETQ.

V is TRBV9 and J is TRBJ2-1, with 7 bases matching TRBD1. The CDR3 runs 13 residues. Trimming cost V 0 bases and J 13 bases; bases outside gene matches: 7. CDR1 SGDLS and CDR2 YYNGEE come from the germline V gene. CDR3 amino acids: CASSVGTGTAQFF. As DNA, the CDR3 is TGTGCCAGCAGCGTAGGTACCGGGACAGCTCAGTTCTTC.

The J gene is TRBJ2-1, the V gene TRBV5-1; 8 bases are shared with TRBD2. This CDR3 region has 16 residues. Germline V gene lookup returns CDR1 SGHRS and CDR2 YFSETQ. V dropped 1 base and J dropped 3; count of bases not matched to a gene: 6. CDR3 loop: CASSLLGGGNYNEQFF. CDR3 in DNA: TGCGCCAGCAGCTTGCTCGGCGGGGGGAACTACAATGAGCAGTTCTTC.

This chain uses TRBV5-1 with TRBJ2-3; possible D gene TRBD1, 5 bases. The germline V gene has CDR1 SGHRS and CDR2 YFSETQ. This CDR3 has 14 residues. Between the trimmed V and J ends, which lost 0 bases and 3 bases, there was a span of 8 bases. As DNA, the CDR3 is TGCGCCAGCAGCTTGGTGGCAGGGACAGATACGCAGTATTTT. The encoded protein is CASSLVAGTDTQYF.

V usage is TRBV6-1 and J usage is TRBJ1-4, with 8 bases fitting TRBD1. The junction had 6 bases not matched to a gene; V was cut back by 4 bases and J by 8 bases. Looked up from germline, CDR1 is MNHNS and CDR2 is SASEGT. This CDR3 comprises 14 residues. CDR3: CASSVRTGKEKLFF. Here the CDR3 DNA reads TGTGCCAGCAGTGTTCGGACAGGGAAGGAAAAACTGTTTTTT.

In DNA form, the CDR3 reads TGTGCCAGCAGCCAAGACATAGGAGGAGCGGGGATCTACAATGAGCAGTTCTTC. Translating gives CASSQDIGGAGIYNEQFF. J is TRBJ2-1 and V is TRBV4-2, with 7 bases identical to TRBD2. The J segment lost 3 bases and the V segment lost 0 bases, leaving 11 bases of the junction unmatched. There are 18 residues in the CDR3. Germline V lookup: CDR1 LGHNA, CDR2 YNFKEQ.

The genes are TRBV6-1 and TRBJ2-6, with D tentatively TRBD1 (5 bases). V gave up 1 base and J gave up 0 bases, with 10 bases separating them. The CDR3 extends over 17 amino acids. Germline CDR1 is MNHNS and CDR2 is SASEGT. DNA for the CDR3: TGTGCCAGCAGTGAAGAAAATAGGGGCTCTGGGGCCAACGTCCTGACTTTC. This codes for CASSEENRGSGANVLTF.

J is TRBJ2-7 and V is TRBV27; 10 nucleotides agree with TRBD1. The germline V gene has CDR1 MNHEY and CDR2 SMNVEV (reference sequence). This CDR3 spans 14 amino acids. Trimming removed 3 bases from V and 7 bases from J; junction bases left unmatched: 6. The CDR3 DNA sequence: TGTGCCAGCAGTTTCCGACAGGGGGCGAAGGAGCAGTACTTC. Translation gives CASSFRQGAKEQYF.

The V gene is TRBV29-1, the J gene TRBJ1-1, with D possibly being TRBD1 (5 bases). CDR3 length equals 10 residues. V was trimmed by 6 bases and J by 7 bases, leaving 9 bases between them. Germline lookup yields CDR1 SQVTM and CDR2 ANQGSEA. The CDR3 sequence: CSVMGGEAFF. The CDR3 region has the DNA TGCAGCGTGATGGGGGGTGAAGCTTTCTTT.

V is TRBV5-1 and J is TRBJ2-1; possible D gene TRBD2, 5 bases. The germline V and J ends were trimmed by 4 bases and 6 bases, with 23 bases remaining between them. Germline CDR1 is SGHRS and CDR2 is YFSETQ. This CDR3 contains 17 residues. The CDR3 reads CASSSLLGPSAVNEQFF. The CDR3 DNA follows: TGCGCCAGCAGCAGCCTACTTGGCCCCTCAGCGGTCAATGAGCAGTTCTTC. Variable domain in full (rest from reference TRBV5-1 and TRBJ2-1): KAGVTQTPRYLIKTRGQQVTLSCSPISGHRSVSWYQQTPGQGLQFLFEYFSETQRNKGNFPGRFSGRQFSNSRSEMNVSTLELGDSALYLCASSSLLGPSAVNEQFFGPGTRLTVL.

Comment on this clone: A junction boundary mismatches the germline segment, possibly from a read error. V is TRBV6-6 and J is TRBJ1-1; possibly TRBD1 for D (6 bases). The germline gives CDR1 MNHNY, CDR2 SVGAGI (reference sequence). The CDR3 has 15 residues. This CDR3 reads CASSSNTGLKTEAFF. CDR3 coding DNA: TGTGCCAGCAGCTCTAATACAGGGTTGAAAACTGAAGCTTTCTTT.